Below, 11 T cell receptor beta chains from the same sample are listed, as sequenced in a study of identical twins. In TCRdb, the 5' RACE reads were re-called with MiXCR into one record per CDR3 protein. The table includes 1.5 million or so distinct CDR3 sequences, 25% to 35% detected once. The sample taken for sequencing was cord blood. These receptors were obtained from a newborn girl in good health.

The CDR3, as DNA: TGTGCCAGCAGTCGCCATTTTAAGGGCCGGAACACTGAAGCTTTCTTT. This codes for CASSRHFKGRNTEAFF. The V and J genes are TRBV27 and TRBJ1-1; D uncertain. The V end was cut by 5 bases, the J end by 1 base, with 17 bases between. This CDR3 is 16 amino acids long. From germline, CDR1 is MNHEY and CDR2 SMNVEV (reference sequence).

The chain carries TRBV20-1 and TRBJ2-7; no clear D gene. The V end was cut by 4 bases, the J end by 0 bases, with 10 bases between. The CDR3 runs 13 residues. From germline, CDR1 is DFQATT and CDR2 SNEGSKA (reference sequence). Here the CDR3 reads CSANGFSSYEQYF. CDR3 sequence (DNA): TGCAGTGCTAACGGTTTTAGCTCCTACGAGCAGTACTTC.

J is TRBJ2-2 and V is TRBV6-6; TRBD2 is a possible D gene (5 bases). The CDR3 consists of 15 residues. Trimming stripped 2 bases from V and 2 bases from J, with 9 bases between. The germline V gene encodes CDR1 MNHNY and CDR2 SVGAGI (reference sequence). CDR3 sequence reads: CASSYEGFNTGELFF. The CDR3 DNA reads as TGTGCCAGCAGTTACGAGGGATTTAACACCGGGGAGCTGTTTTTT.

The sample holds a few counts of this clonotype. Here the CDR3 reads CASSEALASRGRQFF. The CDR3 DNA reads as TGTGCCAGCAGTGAAGCGCTGGCTAGTAGGGGACGGCAGTTCTTC. The chain is built from TRBV6-1 and TRBJ2-1, with D perhaps given as TRBD1 or TRBD2 (5 bases each). The length of the CDR3 is 15 residues. Germline CDR1 MNHNS, CDR2 SASEGT. The V end lost 0 bases, the J end lost 12 bases, and 18 bases lay between the germline ends.

This clonotype showed up just a few times. The V call is TRBV4-1, the J call TRBJ2-3; 12 nucleotides line up with TRBD2. The CDR3 sequence is 17 residues long. Trimming took 0 bases from V and 5 from J; bases not matched to a gene: 6. Germline CDR1 and CDR2: MGHRA and YSYEKL. CDR3 loop: CASSQELAGGAGDTQYF. CDR3 DNA sequence: TGCGCCAGCAGCCAAGAGCTAGCGGGGGGGGCAGGAGATACGCAGTATTTT.

This clonotype was counted between two and nine times. The rearrangement links TRBV12-5 to TRBJ2-1; possibly TRBD1 or TRBD2 for D (5 bases each). Looked up from germline, CDR1 is LGHNT and CDR2 is FRNRAP. Trimming took off 5 bases at V and 10 bases at J, with 18 bases between the two ends. The CDR3 totals 14 residues. Here the CDR3 DNA reads TGTGCTAGTGGTGTTGGGACCGCCATGGGCGAGCAGTTCTTC. Its translation is CASGVGTAMGEQFF.

This clonotype was detected only a few times. The CDR3 region is CAISPTSTEQFF. The CDR3 DNA reads TGTGCCATCAGTCCGACTAGCACTGAGCAGTTCTTC. The chain recombines TRBV10-3 with TRBJ2-1, with 7 positions matching TRBD2. The V and J ends lost 5 bases and 9 bases, in that order; junction bases with no gene match: 4. Germline V gene lookup returns CDR1 ENHRY and CDR2 SYGVKD. CDR3 length: 12 amino acids.

In this sample, this clonotype turned up a few times. J is TRBJ2-5 and V is TRBV10-2, with TRBD2 identical over 10 bases. V shed 6 bases and J 2 bases; nucleotides not matched to a gene: 6. The CDR3 length is 15 residues. The germline V gene encodes CDR1 WSHSY and CDR2 SAAADI. The CDR3 coding sequence is TGCGCCAGCAGAAGAGGACTAGCGGAACAAGAGACCCAGTACTTC. It is translated as CASRRGLAEQETQYF.

The V gene is TRBV6-4, the J gene TRBJ1-1, with TRBD1 matching over 7 bases. V was clipped by 10 bases and J by 7 bases; unmatched bases: 15. The CDR3 sequence is 14 residues long. Germline CDR1 and CDR2: MRHNA and SNTAGT. In DNA form, the CDR3 reads TGTGCCAACAGAGACCTAGGGGACAGCCTTGAAGCTTTCTTT. Its protein is CANRDLGDSLEAFF.

The chain links TRBV6-5 to TRBJ1-2; D gene unclear. The length of the CDR3 is 14 residues. V gave up 2 bases and J gave up 5 bases, with 12 bases separating them. CDR1 and CDR2 from the germline V gene are MNHEY and SVGAGI. CDR3 amino acids: CASSYAGSSYGYTF. The CDR3, as DNA: TGTGCCAGCAGTTACGCGGGGAGCAGTTATGGCTACACCTTC.

V gene TRBV5-1 combines with J gene TRBJ2-3, with TRBD2 as a possible D gene (5 bases). The CDR3 has 18 amino acids. V dropped 2 bases and J dropped 1 base, with 20 bases sitting between them. Per the germline V gene, CDR1 is SGHRS and CDR2 is YFSETQ. The CDR3 is CASSLGPLTRECTDTQYF. DNA of the CDR3: TGCGCCAGCAGCTTAGGACCTTTAACTAGGGAATGCACAGATACGCAGTATTTT.